The clone carrying this T cell receptor (beta chain) showed up just a few times. Its target is not known. Genomic DNA for TCR beta libraries, roughly 2 micrograms, came from cryopreserved PBMCs. Some clones are missing from TCRdb's copy, which holds only in-frame ones; the method was immunoSEQ multiplex PCR. The sample lists almost 250,000 clones; 60% to 75% were seen once. These data come from a study of cytotoxic CD8 clonotypes in ibrutinib-treated CLL. On the study more broadly: Response was recorded as partial in approximately 24 patients and complete in 2; at median roughly 70 months, approximately 14 remained remitted and some 12 had progressed.

The study, taken as a whole, reports: Baseline levels were approached again at progression, after clonality had risen at ibrutinib response. Stable or contracted on treatment, public clonotypes were also uncommon.

Trimming shortened V by 4 bases and J by 4 bases, and 11 bases separated the two germline ends. This CDR3 region has 13 residues. Germline V gene lookup returns CDR1 SGDLS and CDR2 YYNGEE. Sequenced here: PBMCs, sampled after 24 months of ibrutinib treatment. The clonotype was recovered from a human donor with chronic lymphocytic leukemia. The chain uses TRBV9 and TRBJ1-2, with D tentatively TRBD1 (6 bases). The CDR3 spells CASSQDSRYGYTF. The CDR3 DNA follows: TGTGCCAGCAGCCAGGACAGTCGCTATGGCTACACCTTC. Using reference TRBV9 and TRBJ1-2 for the parts outside the CDR3, the full variable domain is DSGVTQTPKHLITATGQRVTLRCSPRSGDLSVYWYQQSLDQGLQFLIQYYNGEERAKGNILERFSAQQFPDLHSELNLSSLELGDSALYFCASSQDSRYGYTFGSGTRLTVV.